Listed below are T cell receptor beta chains from one sample, sequenced in a study of CD8+ T cells in alopecia areata. Using immunoSEQ multiplex PCR, the repertoire was profiled, and TCRdb retains in-frame clones only, with some absent. The sample has fewer than 250,000 clones, roughly 60% seen once. The sample here was CD4+ T cells sorted from blood, taken at week 24, from a patient treated with tofacitinib. Every receptor here comes from a human donor with alopecia areata. Both conserved end residues are trimmed from each CDR3. Each record gives: J gene, V gene, CDR3 protein.

TRBJ2-2 | TRBV27 | ASSRDRATGELF
TRBJ2-2 | TRBV18 | ASSPRRQNTGELF
TRBJ1-2 | TRBV29-1 | SAGGGQGDYGYT
TRBJ1-1 | TRBV25-1 | ASKRQGPNTEAF
TRBJ2-5 | TRBV29-1 | SVVVQGARETQY
TRBJ2-5 | TRBV15 | ATSRFQGAAAQY
TRBJ2-4 | TRBV2 | ASSETAALAKNIQY
TRBJ2-1 | TRBV29-1 | SVEGRMYNEQF
TRBJ2-2 | TRBV5-1 | ASRTHTGELF
TRBJ2-5 | TRBV29-1 | SALTGGQETQY
TRBJ2-1 | TRBV15 | ATSREPNEQF
TRBJ1-1 | TRBV30 | AWSQKGNTEAF
TRBJ2-6 | TRBV28 | ASGSGANVLT
TRBJ2-7 | TRBV10-3 | AISVGSGSYEQY
TRBJ2-3 | TRBV29-1 | SVDRGTGADTQY
TRBJ2-3 | TRBV7-2 | ASSPDAAGASTDTQY
TRBJ1-4 | TRBV29-1 | SVGGGDATNEKLF
TRBJ1-6 | TRBV5-1 | ASSLALQGANSPLH
TRBJ1-1 | TRBV7-9 | ASSFEGTQNTEAF
TRBJ1-2 | TRBV29-1 | SAPDSYGYT
TRBJ2-1 | TRBV5-1 | ASSPSAGAYNEQF
TRBJ2-5 | TRBV25-1 | ASSESGVFETQY
TRBJ1-2 | TRBV14 | ASSPLGRANYGYT
TRBJ1-5 | TRBV15 | ATSRSEGQPQH
TRBJ1-2 | TRBV5-1 | ASRCGYT
TRBJ2-3 | TRBV19 | ASRLVAASTDTQY
TRBJ2-1 | TRBV6-4 | ASSVMGLANNEQF
TRBJ1-1 | TRBV30 | AWSVPGLGVVAEAF
TRBJ1-3 | TRBV6-6 | ASSSTAGNTIY
TRBJ2-7 | TRBV29-1 | SVDFGQGPEQY
TRBJ1-1 | TRBV5-1 | ASSQRQGGNTEAF
TRBJ1-5 | TRBV29-1 | SVAGGGQPQH
TRBJ1-6 | TRBV7-9 | ASSLVLGGSPLH
TRBJ1-4 | TRBV18 | ASSTSIPATNEKLF
TRBJ2-7 | TRBV15 | ATSRMGDDEQY
TRBJ2-6 | TRBV5-1 | ASQTATSGANVLT
TRBJ2-7 | TRBV7-9 | ASSGGTLLTDEQY
TRBJ1-5 | TRBV29-1 | SVSVTGQKNQPQH
TRBJ2-7 | TRBV30 | AWSRGQGVEQY
TRBJ2-3 | TRBV5-1 | ASSLARTGRDTQY
TRBJ2-5 | TRBV30 | AYNRQGAGETQY
TRBJ2-7 | TRBV9 | ASSVGGVGYEQY
TRBJ2-2 | TRBV7-8 | ASSSLRTGELF
TRBJ1-1 | TRBV29-1 | SVLGMNTEAF
TRBJ2-7 | TRBV11-2 | ASSLELVPGTSYEQY
TRBJ2-7 | TRBV7-9 | ASSLAQGLYEQY
TRBJ1-5 | TRBV4-3 | ASSQTGLEPQH